A selection of T cell receptor beta chains follows, all from one sample in a study of cytomegalovirus exposure and HLA in healthy donors. TCRdb keeps only in-frame clones here, not all; method: immunoSEQ multiplex PCR. The profile shows about 110,000 clones, less than 85% of them singletons. The specimen sequenced was PBMCs. The receptor set was obtained from a man aged 40-49 years in good health and CMV-seropositive. CDR3s include the opening cysteine and the closing phenylalanine or tryptophan. A D gene is named only where the DNA matches it firmly. Clone size is shown for a subset of rows, as once, few, many or a class of expanded clone.

D	V	size	J	CDR3	DNA
.	TRBV9	.	TRBJ2-3	CASSGGNTDTQYF	TGTGCCAGCAGTGGCGGGAACACAGATACGCAGTATTTT
.	TRBV18	.	TRBJ1-1	CASSPTELNTEAFF	TGTGCCAGCTCACCAACGGAGTTGAACACTGAAGCTTTCTTT
.	TRBV27	.	TRBJ1-2	CASRNRVDGYTF	TGTGCCAGCAGAAACAGGGTCGACGGCTACACCTTC
.	TRBV5-4	.	TRBJ2-5	CASSLDQGETQYF	TGTGCCAGCAGCTTGGACCAGGGGGAGACCCAGTACTTC
.	TRBV19	.	TRBJ1-5	CASSREGPYSNQPQHF	TGTGCCAGTAGTCGTGAGGGCCCTTATAGCAATCAGCCCCAGCATTTT
TRBD2	TRBV28	few	TRBJ2-1	CASTPPGGRRVNEQFF	TGTGCCAGCACTCCCCCGGGGGGGCGTAGGGTTAATGAGCAGTTCTTC
TRBD2	TRBV19	.	TRBJ2-7	CASSIRRRTSGDSWEQYF	TGTGCCAGTAGTATACGGAGAAGGACTAGCGGGGACTCCTGGGAGCAGTACTTC
TRBD2	TRBV4-2	.	TRBJ2-3	CASSQGTSGGTDTQYF	TGTGCCAGCAGCCAGGGGACTAGCGGGGGGACAGATACGCAGTATTTT
TRBD1	TRBV7-2	.	TRBJ1-2	CASSPVQGVVNYGYTF	TGTGCCAGCAGCCCTGTACAGGGGGTTGTTAACTATGGCTACACCTTC
.	TRBV5-6	.	TRBJ2-2	CASSLLAVKNTGELFF	TGTGCCAGCAGCTTGTTGGCCGTTAAGAACACCGGGGAGCTGTTTTTT
.	TRBV10-3	.	TRBJ1-5	CAISESRVQPQHF	TGTGCCATCAGTGAGTCACGGGTTCAGCCCCAGCATTTT
.	TRBV4-2	few	TRBJ1-1	CASSLGRGGEGEAFF	TGTGCCAGCAGCCTCGGGAGGGGGGGGGAGGGTGAAGCTTTCTTT
TRBD2	TRBV18	.	TRBJ2-1	CASSPQGLAGNNEQFF	TGTGCCAGCTCACCACAGGGACTAGCGGGAAACAATGAGCAGTTCTTC
TRBD1	TRBV9	few	TRBJ2-2	CASSVGQGSGELFF	TGTGCCAGCAGCGTAGGACAGGGGTCCGGGGAGCTGTTTTTT
TRBD1	TRBV28	.	TRBJ1-1	CASSPQGKAEAFF	TGTGCCAGCAGTCCACAGGGGAAGGCTGAAGCTTTCTTT
.	TRBV13	.	TRBJ2-7	CASSPPQASYEQYF	TGTGCCAGCAGCCCACCACAGGCCTCCTACGAGCAGTACTTC
.	TRBV6-5	once	TRBJ1-5	CASRPDRNQPQHF	TGTGCCAGCAGACCTGACAGGAATCAGCCCCAGCATTTT
.	TRBV4-1	.	TRBJ1-1	CASSQAGGNTEAFF	TGCGCCAGCAGCCAAGCGGGAGGGAACACTGAAGCTTTCTTT
.	TRBV19	.	TRBJ2-7	CASSLSGTNYEQYF	TGTGCCAGTAGTCTAAGCGGGACAAACTACGAGCAGTACTTC
.	TRBV10-3	.	TRBJ2-7	CAISTGIEQYF	TGTGCCATCTCAACAGGGATCGAGCAGTACTTC
TRBD1	TRBV2	few	TRBJ1-3	CASSSPGTGTSTGNTIYF	TGTGCCAGCAGTTCCCCCGGGACAGGGACATCAACTGGAAACACCATATATTTT
.	TRBV2	few	TRBJ1-2	CASSSSGAGGYTF	TGTGCCAGCAGTTCATCAGGGGCCGGGGGCTACACCTTC
.	TRBV5-4	few	TRBJ1-6	CASSPSSYNSPLHF	TGTGCCAGCAGCCCGAGCTCCTATAATTCACCCCTCCACTTT
TRBD2	TRBV11-1	once	TRBJ2-1	CASSRPLAGGFNEQFF	TGTGCCAGCAGCCGGCCGCTAGCGGGAGGGTTTAATGAGCAGTTCTTC
TRBD1	TRBV11-1	.	TRBJ2-1	CASSSGQGRYNEQFF	TGTGCCAGCAGTTCAGGACAGGGTCGATACAATGAGCAGTTCTTC
TRBD1	TRBV7-9	.	TRBJ2-7	CASSLRTGGRNEQYF	TGTGCCAGCAGCTTAAGGACAGGGGGCCGGAACGAGCAGTACTTC
.	TRBV27	.	TRBJ1-4	CASASQGTEKLFF	TGTGCCAGCGCCTCTCAGGGAACGGAAAAACTGTTTTTT
TRBD1	TRBV5-1	.	TRBJ2-2	CASSSGTGGFTGELFF	TGCGCCAGCAGCTCCGGGACAGGGGGCTTTACCGGGGAGCTGTTTTTT
.	TRBV7-2	.	TRBJ2-7	CASSLYTRGPYEQYF	TGTGCCAGCAGCTTATATACGCGGGGTCCCTACGAGCAGTACTTC
.	TRBV28	.	TRBJ1-2	CASSPGGRVYGYTF	TGTGCCAGCAGTCCGGGGGGGCGCGTATATGGCTACACCTTC
TRBD1	TRBV5-6	.	TRBJ1-2	CASSLGQVRINYGYTF	TGTGCCAGCAGCCTTGGACAGGTGCGCATTAACTATGGCTACACCTTC
.	TRBV4-3	.	TRBJ1-4	CASSQGIRNGEKLFF	TGCGCCAGCAGCCAAGGGATCAGGAACGGTGAAAAACTGTTTTTT